The T cell receptor beta chain described here comes from a study of technical replicates of blood from a handful of donors. Generated by immunoSEQ multiplex PCR, the TCRdb table keeps only in-frame clones and is missing some. The profile shows about 80,000 clones, 94% of them singletons. The CDR3 is made up of 13 amino acids. Germline trimming cut 6 bases from V and 3 bases from J; bases unmatched to any gene: 4. Germline V gene sequence: CDR1 LNHDA, CDR2 SQIVND (reference sequence). This rearrangement joins TRBV19 to TRBJ1-2, with 7 bases that match TRBD1. The source is a human donor in good health. Material for sequencing was T cells isolated from PBMCs. CDR3 DNA sequence: TGTGCCAGTAGCACGGGACAGTACTATGGCTACACCTTC. Translating it yields CASSTGQYYGYTF.